This TCR beta chain originates from a study of identical twins. This clonotype appeared a few times. Its specificity is unknown. Study-level results: Fewer insertions marked abundant cord blood beta clonotypes; young adult naive trended weakly, memory not at all.

Trimming stripped 0 bases from V and 4 bases from J, with 13 bases between. Germline V gene data show CDR1 as LNHNV and CDR2 as YYDKDF (reference sequence). The CDR3 consists of 15 residues. Template switching added a universal primer site, and cDNA bore unique molecular identifiers. TCRdb reanalysed the 5' RACE reads using MiXCR and keeps one entry per CDR3 protein. Of roughly 260,000 distinct CDR3 sequences in the sample, around 15% are singletons; the top ten hold approximately 9.3%. Sequenced: memory (CD45RO+) T cells sorted from blood. The receptor comes from a young woman in good health. The chain links TRBV15 to TRBJ2-7; maybe TRBD2 (6 bases). CDR3 region: CATSRESGEFYEQYF. The DNA for the CDR3 is TGTGCCACCAGCAGAGAGTCGGGGGAGTTTTACGAGCAGTACTTC.